The present T cell receptor (beta chain) was sequenced within a study of blood T cells in healthy people across ages. Overall study findings and caveats: Roughly linearly, TCR beta diversity per million T cells fell as age increased. Considered underestimates were the diversity estimates obtained from one million T cells. Long-lived donors had more naive CD4+ cells and higher diversity than aged donors.

In this sample, this clonotype turned up a few times. The antigen remains undetermined. It was with a sample-barcoded 5' primer and a J-beta primer mix that a second PCR of roughly 6 to 12 cycles was run. One entry per CDR3 protein results from TCRdb running MiXCR on the 5' RACE reads. The table has under 800,000 distinct CDR3 sequences, roughly 21% seen once. They isolated at least 6 million PBMCs from each sample. This receptor was obtained from a man between 65 and 85 years old in good health. Sequencing was carried out using blood.

This CDR3 is CASSQDRRLAGDTTQYF. The CDR3 region has the DNA TGTGCCAGCAGCCAAGATCGACGACTAGCGGGAGATACTACGCAGTATTTT. This chain uses TRBV14 with TRBJ2-3, with 12 bases identical to TRBD2. Germline V gene lookup returns CDR1 SGHDN and CDR2 FVKESK. This CDR3 has 17 amino acids. Trimming cost V 0 bases and J 8 bases; bases outside gene matches: 9.